Listed here are 5 T cell receptor beta chains from one sample, sequenced in a study of blood T cells in healthy people across ages. Sample-barcoded 5' priming and a J-beta primer mix drove a second PCR of roughly 7 to 11 cycles. TCRdb re-called the 5' RACE reads through MiXCR, storing one row per CDR3 protein. The table has more than 1.4 million distinct CDR3 sequences, 42% seen once. Sequenced sample: blood. These receptors were obtained from a woman in her late teens or twenties in good health.

This clonotype showed up just a few times. This chain links TRBV6-5 with TRBJ1-4; 9 bases are shared with TRBD1. V trimming: 0 bases; J trimming: 5 bases; junction bases outside the gene matches: 1. The CDR3 runs 15 residues. The germline gives CDR1 MNHEY, CDR2 SVGAGI. The CDR3 is CASSYSGTGNEKLFF. DNA for the CDR3: TGTGCCAGCAGTTACTCAGGGACAGGGAATGAAAAACTGTTTTTT.

The chain links TRBV12-3 or TRBV12-4 to TRBJ1-2, with TRBD1 matching 11 bases. With 1 base clipped from V and 8 bases from J, the junction kept 3 bases outside the gene matches. CDR3 size: 14 residues. The CDR3 region is CASSLEGQGGGYTF. The CDR3, as DNA: TGTGCCAGCAGTTTAGAGGGACAGGGGGGCGGCTACACCTTC.

The V call is TRBV7-3, the J call TRBJ2-5; D ambiguous. Germline V gene sequence: CDR1 SGHTA, CDR2 FQGTGA. Trimming pared 8 bases from V and 3 bases from J, leaving 7 bases between. The CDR3 is made up of 11 amino acids. The CDR3 DNA reads TGTGCCAGCCGGATAGAAGAGACCCAGTACTTC. Translating gives CASRIEETQYF.

This clonotype was seen only a few times. The chain combines TRBV2 with TRBJ1-4; 7 nucleotides agree with TRBD1. CDR1 and CDR2 (germline): SNHLY, FYNNEI. CDR3 length: 15 residues. V was pared by 3 bases and J by 8 bases, with 9 bases of the junction left unmatched. As DNA, the CDR3 is TGTGCCAGCAGTGATGTAGGGACAGAGGACGAAAAACTGTTTTTT. As protein: CASSDVGTEDEKLFF.

This clonotype turned up a few times. The rearrangement uses TRBV5-1 and TRBJ1-1; D gene unclear. This CDR3 has 11 residues. The germline CDR1 and CDR2 sequences are SGHRS and YFSETQ. V was pared by 10 bases and J by 8 bases, with 15 bases between. The CDR3, as DNA: TGCGCCGCCGGGCCGCCAGCCGAAGCTTTCTTT. This sequence encodes CAAGPPAEAFF.